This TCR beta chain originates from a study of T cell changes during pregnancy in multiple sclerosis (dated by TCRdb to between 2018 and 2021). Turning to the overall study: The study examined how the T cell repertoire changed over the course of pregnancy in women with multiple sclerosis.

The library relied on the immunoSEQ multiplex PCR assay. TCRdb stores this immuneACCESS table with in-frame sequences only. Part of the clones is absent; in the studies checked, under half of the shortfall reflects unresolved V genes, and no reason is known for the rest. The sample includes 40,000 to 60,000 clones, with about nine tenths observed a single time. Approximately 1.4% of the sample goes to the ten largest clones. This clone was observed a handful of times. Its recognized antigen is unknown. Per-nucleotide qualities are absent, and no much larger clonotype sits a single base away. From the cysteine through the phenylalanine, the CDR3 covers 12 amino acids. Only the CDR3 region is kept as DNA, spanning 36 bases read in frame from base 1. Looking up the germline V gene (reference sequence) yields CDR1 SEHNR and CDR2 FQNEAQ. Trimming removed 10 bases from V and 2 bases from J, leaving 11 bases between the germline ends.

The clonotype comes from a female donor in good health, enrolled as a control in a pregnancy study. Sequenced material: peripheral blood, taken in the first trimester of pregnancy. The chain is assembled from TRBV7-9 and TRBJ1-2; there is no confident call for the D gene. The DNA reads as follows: TGTGCCATCGGGGAGATAAACTATGGCTACACCTTC. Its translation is CAIGEINYGYTF.